This T cell receptor (beta chain) was recorded in a study of T cell responses to AZD1222 COVID-19 vaccine. Trimming took 6 bases from V and 4 from J, leaving 10 bases between them. CDR3 size: 13 residues. Assay used: immunoSEQ multiplex PCR; TCRdb lists only in-frame clones, some missing. This sample has more than 95,000 clones, with 82% found just once. This chain connects TRBV12-3 or TRBV12-4 to TRBJ1-5; a weak D match, TRBD1 (5 bases). This specimen consisted of peripheral blood, obtained on day 0 of AZD1222 vaccination. This receptor was identified in an adult in good health. In nucleotides, the CDR3 is TGTGCCAGCAGGAGGGGTCTAAATCAGCCCCAGCATTTT. This encodes CASRRGLNQPQHF.